These 11 T cell receptor beta chains share one sample of origin, sequenced in a study of regulatory T cells in long-lasting Graves disease. As for time point: newly diagnosed GD, antithyroid drugs for less than 3 months. PBMCs provided the RNA from which the TCR library was made. Both iRepertoire HTBI primers and Arm-PCR of CDR3 regions were used to build the TCR beta libraries. A single record per CDR3 protein comes from TCRdb applying MiXCR to the multiplex PCR reads. Of approximately 300,000 distinct CDR3 sequences listed, roughly 18% are singletons. This specimen was peripheral blood mononuclear cells (PBMCs), taken at new diagnosis, from a patient treated with antithyroid drugs. These receptors all come from a female donor with Graves disease.

This clonotype appeared many times. The rearrangement uses TRBV2 and TRBJ1-5; unclear D gene. The CDR3 runs 13 residues. Germline lookup yields CDR1 SNHLY and CDR2 FYNNEI. Trimming left V 3 bases short and J 7 bases short, with 10 bases between. The CDR3 region has the DNA TGTGCCAGCAGTGATAACGGAGGGCAGCCCCAGCATTTT. It translates to CASSDNGGQPQHF.

As concerns this clonotype: This is likely a read error, given that the CDR3 carries no conserved phenylalanine or tryptophan at its end. V and J are TRBV7-6 and TRBJ2-7; possibly TRBD2 for D (6 bases). Germline V CDR1 and CDR2: SGHVS, FNYEAQ. Trimming removed 5 bases at V and 2 bases at J, with 13 bases between. CDR3 length: 14 residues. CDR3 in DNA: TGTGCCAGCAGCCCTGGGACTGGCACCTACGAGCAGTACTGC. This sequence encodes CASSPGTGTYEQYC.

This clonotype has a count of ten or more. The chain recombines TRBV7-3 with TRBJ2-1; maybe TRBD1 (5 bases). From germline, CDR1 is SGHTA and CDR2 FQGTGA. The CDR3 contains 12 residues. Trimming pared 5 bases from V and 6 bases from J, leaving 8 bases between. CDR3 region: CASSKGVNEQFF. The CDR3 DNA sequence: TGTGCCAGCAGCAAAGGGGTCAATGAGCAGTTCTTC.

This chain joins TRBV6-4 and TRBJ2-1; D might be TRBD1 (6 bases). Trimming took 6 bases from V and 0 from J, leaving 12 bases between them. The CDR3 totals 15 residues. The V gene's germline CDR1 is MRHNA and CDR2 SNTAGT. The DNA of the CDR3 is TGTGCCAGCAGAGAAGACAGGAGCTCCTACAATGAGCAGTTCTTC. Translating it yields CASREDRSSYNEQFF.

With respect to this clonotype: This sequence is one base from a far larger clone and is likely a read error. The chain couples TRBV28 to TRBJ2-7; 7 bases align to TRBD1. Germline CDR1 reads MDHEN; CDR2 reads SYDVKM. This CDR3 has 14 residues. V was pared by 5 bases and J by 3 bases, with 7 bases of the junction left unmatched. CDR3 protein: CASSDGTARYEQYF. In DNA form, the CDR3 reads TGTGCCAGCAGTGACGGGACAGCCCGCTACGAGCAGTACTTC.

This clonotype showed up many times. The rearrangement uses TRBV6-5 and TRBJ1-6; D is unclear. The CDR3 is made up of 13 amino acids. Germline CDR1 reads MNHEY; CDR2 reads SVGAGI. The germline V and J ends were trimmed by 2 bases and 7 bases, with 6 bases remaining between them. CDR3 in DNA: TGTGCCAGCAGTTACCTGGGGAATTCACCCCTCCACTTT. This sequence encodes CASSYLGNSPLHF.

The table lists this clonotype with many counts. V gene TRBV3-1 combines with J gene TRBJ1-1; tentative D call: TRBD1 (5 bases). Looked up from germline, CDR1 is LGHDT and CDR2 is YNNKEL (reference sequence). CDR3 length: 14 residues. V dropped 4 bases and J dropped 1 base, with 10 bases sitting between them. CDR3 residues: CASSPGGENTEAFF. CDR3 nucleotide sequence: TGTGCCAGCAGCCCTGGAGGGGAGAACACTGAAGCTTTCTTT.

Many counts were recorded for this clonotype. The rearrangement joins TRBV6-1 to TRBJ2-1; D might be TRBD1 or TRBD2, each matching 6 bases. The CDR3 has 13 residues. Germline V gene sequence: CDR1 MNHNS, CDR2 SASEGT. V was clipped by 6 bases and J by 16 bases, with 22 bases between them. The CDR3 loop reads CASSSGVDRTSFF. CDR3 DNA sequence: TGTGCCAGCAGCTCGGGGGTGGACAGAACATCTTTCTTC.

The sample holds a few counts of this clonotype. This rearrangement joins TRBV6-1 to TRBJ1-5; D may be TRBD1 (5 bases). V was cut by 8 bases and J by 2 bases, with 10 bases left in between. Per the germline V gene, CDR1 is MNHNS and CDR2 is SASEGT. The CDR3 runs 13 residues. CDR3: CASALGGNQPQHF. CDR3 sequence (DNA): TGTGCCAGCGCCCTGGGGGGCAATCAGCCCCAGCATTTT.

V and J are TRBV9 and TRBJ2-3; the match to TRBD2 covers 8 bases. Germline CDR1 and CDR2: SGDLS and YYNGEE. The CDR3 totals 15 residues. With 3 bases clipped from V and 7 bases from J, the junction kept 10 bases outside the gene matches. As DNA, the CDR3 is TGTGCCAGCAGCGCGGGGGGGGGACTGCCAAATACGCAGTATTTT. The encoded protein is CASSAGGGLPNTQYF.

This clonotype showed up many times. The genes are TRBV12-3 or TRBV12-4 and TRBJ1-4; D is uncertain. Trimming removed 2 bases at V and 8 bases at J, with 12 bases between. The CDR3 runs 14 residues. CDR3 bases: TGTGCCAGCAGTTTATCGGGAGGAATCGAAAAACTGTTTTTT. It is translated as CASSLSGGIEKLFF.